Each of the 14 T cell receptor beta chains below was sequenced from the same sample in a study of tumor and adjacent non-tumor tissue in lung cancer. No cell sorting was done before RNA was extracted from the tissue. A modified ARM-PCR protocol with three rounds of nested PCR amplified TCRbeta. TCRdb re-derived calls from the multiplex PCR reads in MiXCR, one entry per CDR3 protein. The repertoire consists of more than 85,000 distinct CDR3 sequences, with 84% occurring once and the leading ten covering 22%. The sample taken for sequencing was lung tumor tissue. The receptors stem from a man aged 65-85 years with non-small cell lung cancer.

The CDR3 region has the DNA TGCAGCGCTCTCGCATACGTGGGACCAGATAACTATGGCTACACCTTC. Translated: CSALAYVGPDNYGYTF. V usage is TRBV29-1 and J usage is TRBJ1-2; a possible D gene is TRBD1 (5 bases). This CDR3 comprises 16 residues. Trimming cost V 7 bases and J 1 base, with 22 bases left between them. Germline V CDR1 and CDR2: SQVTM, ANQGSEA.

A note on this clonotype: Being one base from a much bigger clone, this may be a read error. The chain combines TRBV20-1 with TRBJ2-2; D perhaps matches TRBD1 (5 bases). V was trimmed by 6 bases and J by 1 base, leaving 12 bases between them. Germline V gives CDR1 DFQATT, CDR2 SNEGSKA (reference sequence). The CDR3 totals 14 residues. As DNA, the CDR3 is TGCAGTGCCCCGGACATTAAGAACACCGGGGAGCTGTTTTTT. This gives the protein CSAPDIKNTGELFF.

As to this clonotype: Being one base from a much bigger clone, this may be a read error. DNA for the CDR3: TGCCCCAGCAGCAGGGGACAGCTGGGAAACACCATATATTTT. It encodes CPSSRGQLGNTIYF. V and J are TRBV5-1 and TRBJ1-3, with 7 bases matching TRBD1. This CDR3 contains 14 residues. Germline V CDR1 and CDR2: SGHRS, YFSETQ.

Worth noting for this clonotype: No conserved phenylalanine or tryptophan is present at the end of the CDR3, so a read error is the likely explanation. The rearrangement joins TRBV5-5 to TRBJ1-5, with 12 bases aligning to TRBD1. This CDR3 region has 14 residues. Germline-derived CDR1 and CDR2 are SGHKS and YYEKEE (reference sequence). The CDR3 here is CPSSRDRGRQPQHY. CDR3 bases: TGTCCCAGCAGCCGGGACAGGGGGCGACAGCCCCAGCATTAT.

The chain combines TRBV20-1 with TRBJ2-3, with D maybe TRBD1 (6 bases). Deletions cut 7 bases from V and 5 bases from J, with 25 bases between. The CDR3 runs to 16 residues. CDR1 is DFQATT and CDR2 is SNEGSKA in the germline V gene (reference sequence). CDR3 DNA: TGCAGTGTTGAGACCGGGACAAGGGCTTACAGAGATACGCAGTATTTT. Amino acids: CSVETGTRAYRDTQYF.

Worth noting for this clonotype: Relative to the germline gene, one junction end is altered; a read error may explain this. V usage is TRBV4-1 and J usage is TRBJ2-7; TRBD2 aligns across 8 bases. This CDR3 is 16 amino acids long. Germline CDR1 and CDR2: MGHRA and YSYEKL. The CDR3 is CTSSRTLAEEGDEQYF. The DNA of the CDR3 is TGCACCAGTAGCCGGACACTAGCGGAAGAGGGGGACGAGCAGTACTTC.

A note on this clonotype: One junction end does not reproduce the germline sequence, and a read error may be involved. The genes are TRBV5-4 and TRBJ2-1; 8 bases match TRBD2. The CDR3 covers 15 residues. Germline lookup yields CDR1 SGHNT and CDR2 YYREEE (reference sequence). In nucleotides, the CDR3 is TGTGCCAACAGCTTGTACGCGGGGGGCAGGAGTGATCAGTTCTTC. Its translation: CANSLYAGGRSDQFF.

Note on this clonotype: Germline is not matched at one junction end, which may reflect a read error. The genes are TRBV11-3 and TRBJ2-1; D remains ambiguous. CDR1 is SGHNT, CDR2 YENEEA, per germline. The CDR3 has 13 amino acids. CDR3 sequence reads: CASSAISHNEQFF. CDR3 bases: TGTGCCAGCAGCGCGATTTCACACAACGAGCAGTTCTTC.

As for this clonotype: At one of its ends the junction is not consistent with the germline gene, which may arise from a read error. The rearrangement links TRBV6-5 to TRBJ2-2, with a tentative D call TRBD2 (7 bases). CDR3 size: 16 residues. Per germline, CDR1 MNHEY and CDR2 SVGAGI. CDR3 DNA: TGTGCCAGCAGCCTCAAAGCGAAGGCGAACACCGGGGGGCTGTTATTT. Amino acid sequence: CASSLKAKANTGGLLF.

Comments on this clonotype: No conserved phenylalanine or tryptophan ends this CDR3, so it is likely a read error. V usage is TRBV28 and J usage is TRBJ2-5, with 8 bases that match TRBD1. CDR1 is MDHEN, CDR2 SYDVKM, per germline. CDR3 size: 11 residues. Germline trimming cut 8 bases from V and 10 bases from J; bases unmatched to any gene: 6. The CDR3 loop reads CASGTGGIQYS. The CDR3 region has the DNA TGTGCCAGCGGAACAGGGGGGATCCAGTACTCC.

On this clonotype: One junction end disagrees with the germline gene, perhaps due to a read error. V gene TRBV5-4 combines with J gene TRBJ2-4, with D possibly matching TRBD2 (5 bases). The germline gives CDR1 SGHNT, CDR2 YYREEE (reference sequence). CDR3 length: 14 amino acids. The CDR3: CASSSILAKNIQNF. The DNA for the CDR3 is TGTGCCAGCAGCTCCATTCTAGCCAAAAACATTCAGAACTTC.

Concerning this clonotype: One base away lies a much larger clone, so this may be a sequencing read error. This sequence joins TRBV20-1 and TRBJ1-6; D is perhaps TRBD1 (6 bases). The V gene's germline CDR1 is DFQATT and CDR2 SNEGSKA (reference sequence). This CDR3 is 20 amino acids long. V lost 1 base to trimming and J lost 5 bases, with 27 bases between them. The DNA of the CDR3 is TGCAGTGCTAGAGGCCCCAACCTTAAATCGGTACAGGGAAATAATTCACCCCTCCACTTT. Its protein product is CSARGPNLKSVQGNNSPLHF.

The CDR3, as DNA: TGTGCCAGTAGCCGAATATGTGATACGCAGTATTTT. This gives the protein CASSRICDTQYF. The genes are TRBV5-4 and TRBJ2-3; D gene unclear. Per germline, CDR1 SGHNT and CDR2 YYREEE (reference sequence). V was trimmed by 8 bases and J by 6 bases, leaving 13 bases between them. This CDR3 comprises 12 residues. The variable domain in full, completed from reference TRBV5-4 and TRBJ2-3, reads ETGVTQSPTHLIKTRGQQVTLRCSSQSGHNTVSWYQQALGQGPQFIFQYYREEENGRGNFPPRFSGLQFPNYSSELNVNALELDDSALYLCASSRICDTQYFGPGTRLTVL.

In regard to this clonotype: Relative to the germline gene, one junction end is altered; a read error may explain this. The chain carries TRBV5-4 and TRBJ2-6; TRBD2 aligns across 7 bases. CDR3 size: 18 residues. Germline V gene data show CDR1 as SGHNT and CDR2 as YYREEE (reference sequence). Here the CDR3 DNA reads TGTGCCAGCAGCGCCGGGGAGGGTTATAGCTCTGGGGCCAACGTTCTGACTTTC. Protein sequence: CASSAGEGYSSGANVLTF.